The rows below give T cell receptor beta chains drawn from one sample of a study of blood T cells in healthy people across ages. TCRdb fed the 5' RACE reads into MiXCR, producing one record per CDR3 protein. Of 600,000 to 1,000,000 distinct CDR3 sequences in the sample, roughly 64% are singletons; the top ten hold 20% to 25%. The specimen was blood. These TCRs come from a man younger than 40 in good health. Both conserved end residues are part of each CDR3. The order of the fields is D gene, J gene, V gene, clone size, CDR3 protein, CDR3 DNA. D genes are given only for firm matches. For some rows the clone size is stated as once, few or many, or as a class when expanded; others skip it.

d_gene: -
j_gene: TRBJ2-3
v_gene: TRBV7-2
abundance: -
CDR3aa: CASSLGREADTQYF
CDR3nt: TGTGCCAGCAGCTTGGGTAGGGAGGCAGATACGCAGTATTTT

d_gene: -
j_gene: TRBJ2-1
v_gene: TRBV29-1
abundance: -
CDR3aa: CSVRRGRGPHNEQFF
CDR3nt: TGCAGCGTCCGACGGGGACGGGGTCCCCACAATGAGCAGTTCTTC

d_gene: TRBD2
j_gene: TRBJ2-1
v_gene: TRBV11-3
abundance: once
CDR3aa: CASSSVRGLVMVNEQFF
CDR3nt: TGTGCCAGCAGCTCTGTCCGGGGACTAGTTATGGTCAATGAGCAGTTCTTC

d_gene: TRBD2
j_gene: TRBJ2-7
v_gene: TRBV12-3/TRBV12-4
abundance: -
CDR3aa: CASKGSGGAYEQYF
CDR3nt: TGTGCCAGCAAAGGTAGCGGGGGAGCCTACGAGCAGTACTTC

d_gene: -
j_gene: TRBJ2-7
v_gene: TRBV5-1
abundance: -
CDR3aa: CASSLEVALAGLPSYEQYF
CDR3nt: TGCGCCAGCAGCTTGGAGGTAGCATTGGCGGGTCTCCCATCCTACGAGCAGTACTTC

d_gene: -
j_gene: TRBJ2-1
v_gene: TRBV20-1
abundance: -
CDR3aa: CSAQRDVVNEQFF
CDR3nt: TGCAGTGCTCAGAGGGACGTGGTCAATGAGCAGTTCTTC

d_gene: -
j_gene: TRBJ2-1
v_gene: TRBV6-2/TRBV6-3
abundance: -
CDR3aa: CASSYRYNEQFF
CDR3nt: TGTGCCAGCAGTTACAGATACAATGAGCAGTTCTTC

d_gene: -
j_gene: TRBJ1-5
v_gene: TRBV27
abundance: -
CDR3aa: CASSLSIPTGPWPQHF
CDR3nt: TGTGCCAGCAGTTTATCGATACCGACAGGACCTTGGCCCCAGCATTTT

d_gene: -
j_gene: TRBJ1-2
v_gene: TRBV20-1
abundance: once
CDR3aa: CSARHLRPGKPYGYTF
CDR3nt: TGCAGTGCTAGACACCTCAGACCGGGGAAACCCTATGGCTACACCTTC

d_gene: TRBD1
j_gene: TRBJ2-1
v_gene: TRBV11-1
abundance: few
CDR3aa: CASSTARGSTYNEQFF
CDR3nt: TGTGCCAGCAGCACCGCCAGGGGGTCGACCTACAATGAGCAGTTCTTC

d_gene: TRBD2
j_gene: TRBJ2-5
v_gene: TRBV5-1
abundance: -
CDR3aa: CASSPENFGLAGGTTQYF
CDR3nt: TGCGCCAGCAGCCCGGAAAACTTTGGACTAGCGGGAGGTACGACCCAGTACTTC

d_gene: -
j_gene: TRBJ1-5
v_gene: TRBV20-1
abundance: -
CDR3aa: CSARNPRQNQPQHF
CDR3nt: TGCAGTGCTAGAAATCCCCGGCAAAATCAGCCCCAGCATTTT

d_gene: -
j_gene: TRBJ2-7
v_gene: TRBV7-2
abundance: -
CDR3aa: CASSLYLDVEQYF
CDR3nt: TGTGCCAGCAGCCTGTACTTGGATGTCGAGCAGTACTTC

d_gene: -
j_gene: TRBJ2-2
v_gene: TRBV28
abundance: few
CDR3aa: CASSLAGTTGELFF
CDR3nt: TGTGCCAGCAGTTTAGCGGGAACCACCGGGGAGCTGTTTTTT

d_gene: -
j_gene: TRBJ2-1
v_gene: TRBV29-1
abundance: -
CDR3aa: CSFHGGSYNEQFF
CDR3nt: TGCAGCTTCCACGGAGGTTCCTACAATGAGCAGTTCTTC

d_gene: -
j_gene: TRBJ1-2
v_gene: TRBV12-3/TRBV12-4
abundance: many
CDR3aa: CASSFSDALYGYTF
CDR3nt: TGTGCCAGCAGTTTTTCAGACGCCCTATATGGCTACACCTTC

d_gene: TRBD2
j_gene: TRBJ2-3
v_gene: TRBV7-2
abundance: -
CDR3aa: CASSSQAGGADTQYF
CDR3nt: TGTGCCAGCAGCTCCCAAGCGGGAGGGGCAGATACGCAGTATTTT

d_gene: TRBD2
j_gene: TRBJ2-5
v_gene: TRBV9
abundance: few
CDR3aa: CASSVVPLAGGQETQYF
CDR3nt: TGTGCCAGCAGCGTAGTTCCACTCGCGGGAGGGCAAGAGACCCAGTACTTC

d_gene: -
j_gene: TRBJ2-3
v_gene: TRBV7-6
abundance: -
CDR3aa: CASSSTSRSTDTQYF
CDR3nt: TGTGCCAGCAGCTCAACTAGCAGAAGCACAGATACGCAGTATTTT

d_gene: TRBD2
j_gene: TRBJ2-3
v_gene: TRBV20-1
abundance: -
CDR3aa: CSATGTSGRISSTDTQYF
CDR3nt: TGCAGTGCTACCGGGACTAGCGGGAGGATTAGTAGCACAGATACGCAGTATTTT

d_gene: TRBD2
j_gene: TRBJ2-7
v_gene: TRBV6-5
abundance: few
CDR3aa: CASSYSMELAGDEQYF
CDR3nt: TGTGCCAGCAGTTACTCGATGGAACTAGCGGGAGACGAGCAGTACTTC

d_gene: -
j_gene: TRBJ2-1
v_gene: TRBV29-1
abundance: -
CDR3aa: CSVEGFGEQFF
CDR3nt: TGCAGCGTTGAAGGCTTTGGTGAGCAGTTCTTC

d_gene: -
j_gene: TRBJ2-7
v_gene: TRBV20-1
abundance: -
CDR3aa: CSAGAAYEQYF
CDR3nt: TGCAGTGCTGGCGCGGCCTACGAGCAGTACTTC

d_gene: -
j_gene: TRBJ2-3
v_gene: TRBV6-1
abundance: -
CDR3aa: CASSSLWGEAGLTDTQYF
CDR3nt: TGTGCCAGCTCATCCCTCTGGGGAGAGGCGGGGCTCACAGATACGCAGTATTTT

d_gene: TRBD2
j_gene: TRBJ2-5
v_gene: TRBV28
abundance: few
CDR3aa: CASKNFPGGATEETQYF
CDR3nt: TGTGCCAGCAAAAACTTTCCCGGGGGGGCGACAGAAGAGACCCAGTACTTC

d_gene: TRBD1
j_gene: TRBJ1-4
v_gene: TRBV6-5
abundance: -
CDR3aa: CASAYRGREKLFF
CDR3nt: TGTGCCAGCGCATACAGGGGTCGGGAAAAACTGTTTTTT

d_gene: TRBD1
j_gene: TRBJ1-2
v_gene: TRBV7-6
abundance: -
CDR3aa: CASSPTGGPSGGYTF
CDR3nt: TGTGCCAGCAGCCCCACAGGGGGCCCGAGCGGTGGCTACACCTTC

d_gene: TRBD2
j_gene: TRBJ2-7
v_gene: TRBV29-1
abundance: few
CDR3aa: CSVAPAGGPPYEQYF
CDR3nt: TGCAGCGTTGCCCCAGCGGGAGGGCCCCCCTACGAGCAGTACTTC

d_gene: -
j_gene: TRBJ1-2
v_gene: TRBV7-2
abundance: -
CDR3aa: CASSSSTGKNGYTF
CDR3nt: TGTGCCAGCAGCTCTTCCACAGGAAAAAATGGCTACACCTTC

d_gene: TRBD2
j_gene: TRBJ2-5
v_gene: TRBV2
abundance: few
CDR3aa: CANDRGLAGGLETQYF
CDR3nt: TGTGCCAACGACAGAGGACTAGCGGGAGGGTTGGAGACCCAGTACTTC

d_gene: -
j_gene: TRBJ2-1
v_gene: TRBV4-3
abundance: -
CDR3aa: CASSQEGRGRYNEQFF
CDR3nt: TGCGCCAGCAGCCAAGAAGGCAGGGGGAGGTACAATGAGCAGTTCTTC

d_gene: TRBD2
j_gene: TRBJ2-5
v_gene: TRBV7-2
abundance: -
CDR3aa: CASSLSGRGETQYF
CDR3nt: TGTGCCAGCAGCCTTAGCGGGAGAGGTGAGACCCAGTACTTC

d_gene: TRBD2
j_gene: TRBJ2-5
v_gene: TRBV12-3/TRBV12-4
abundance: -
CDR3aa: CASSNQELAEETQYF
CDR3nt: TGTGCCAGCAGTAACCAAGAACTAGCGGAAGAGACCCAGTACTTC

d_gene: -
j_gene: TRBJ2-5
v_gene: TRBV20-1
abundance: -
CDR3aa: CSAKEETQYF
CDR3nt: TGCAGTGCCAAAGAAGAGACCCAGTACTTC

d_gene: -
j_gene: TRBJ2-1
v_gene: TRBV6-1
abundance: -
CDR3aa: CASKQQYNEQFF
CDR3nt: TGTGCCAGCAAACAGCAGTACAATGAGCAGTTCTTC

d_gene: TRBD1
j_gene: TRBJ1-5
v_gene: TRBV27
abundance: -
CDR3aa: CASSSGTGDRPQHF
CDR3nt: TGTGCCAGCAGTTCCGGGACAGGAGATCGACCCCAGCATTTT

d_gene: TRBD1
j_gene: TRBJ1-2
v_gene: TRBV7-2
abundance: -
CDR3aa: CASSLVQGHGYTF
CDR3nt: TGTGCCAGCAGCTTAGTACAGGGGCACGGCTACACCTTC

d_gene: -
j_gene: TRBJ2-3
v_gene: TRBV12-2
abundance: -
CDR3aa: CASRPQQGSPPGCPDTDTQYF
CDR3nt: TGTGCAAGTCGCCCCCAACAGGGTAGCCCGCCCGGCTGCCCAGACACAGATACGCAGTATTTT

d_gene: -
j_gene: TRBJ2-7
v_gene: TRBV20-1
abundance: -
CDR3aa: CSARDQRGDEQYF
CDR3nt: TGCAGTGCTAGAGATCAGAGGGGGGACGAGCAGTACTTC

d_gene: -
j_gene: TRBJ2-1
v_gene: TRBV4-3
abundance: -
CDR3aa: CASSQVKWLGDEQFF
CDR3nt: TGCGCCAGCAGCCAAGTAAAGTGGCTAGGTGATGAGCAGTTCTTC

d_gene: TRBD2
j_gene: TRBJ2-1
v_gene: TRBV5-1
abundance: -
CDR3aa: CASSLGLAGVKGQFF
CDR3nt: TGCGCCAGCAGCTTGGGGCTAGCGGGGGTTAAGGGGCAGTTCTTC

d_gene: TRBD1
j_gene: TRBJ2-3
v_gene: TRBV12-5
abundance: -
CDR3aa: CASGFSLGQGPLTSTDTQYF
CDR3nt: TGTGCTAGTGGTTTTAGCCTTGGACAGGGTCCCTTAACTAGCACAGATACGCAGTATTTT

d_gene: TRBD2
j_gene: TRBJ2-5
v_gene: TRBV9
abundance: -
CDR3aa: CASSVGGGRHQETQYF
CDR3nt: TGTGCCAGCAGCGTAGGCGGCGGGAGACATCAAGAGACCCAGTACTTC